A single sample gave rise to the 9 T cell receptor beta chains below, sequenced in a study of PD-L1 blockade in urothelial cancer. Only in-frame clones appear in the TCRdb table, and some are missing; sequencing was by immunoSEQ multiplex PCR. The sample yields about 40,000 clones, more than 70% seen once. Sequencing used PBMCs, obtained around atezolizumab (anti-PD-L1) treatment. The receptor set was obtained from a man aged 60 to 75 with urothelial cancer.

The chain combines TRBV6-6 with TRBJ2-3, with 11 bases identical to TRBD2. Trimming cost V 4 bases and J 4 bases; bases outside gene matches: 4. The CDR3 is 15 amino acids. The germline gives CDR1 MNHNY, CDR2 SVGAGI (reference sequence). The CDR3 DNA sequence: TGTGCCAGCAGTTTACTAGCGGGAGCCCCAGATACGCAGTATTTT. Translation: CASSLLAGAPDTQYF.

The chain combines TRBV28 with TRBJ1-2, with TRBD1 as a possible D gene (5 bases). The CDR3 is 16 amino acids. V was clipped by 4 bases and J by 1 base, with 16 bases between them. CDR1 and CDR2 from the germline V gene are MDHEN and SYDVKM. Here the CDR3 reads CASSYPGGSGNYGYTF. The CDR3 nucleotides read TGTGCCAGCAGTTATCCGGGGGGGAGCGGTAACTATGGCTACACCTTC.

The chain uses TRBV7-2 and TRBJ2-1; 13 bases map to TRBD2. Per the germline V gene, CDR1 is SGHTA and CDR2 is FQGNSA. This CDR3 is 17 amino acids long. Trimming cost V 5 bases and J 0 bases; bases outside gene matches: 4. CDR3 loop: CASSGRTSGSSYNEQFF. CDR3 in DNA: TGTGCCAGCAGCGGCCGGACTAGCGGGAGCTCCTACAATGAGCAGTTCTTC. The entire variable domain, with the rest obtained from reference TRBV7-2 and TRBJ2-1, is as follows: GAGVSQSPSNKVTEKGKDVELRCDPISGHTALYWYRQSLGQGLEFLIYFQGNSAPDKSGLPSDRFSAERTGGSVSTLTIQRTQQEDSAVYLCASSGRTSGSSYNEQFFGPGTRLTVL.

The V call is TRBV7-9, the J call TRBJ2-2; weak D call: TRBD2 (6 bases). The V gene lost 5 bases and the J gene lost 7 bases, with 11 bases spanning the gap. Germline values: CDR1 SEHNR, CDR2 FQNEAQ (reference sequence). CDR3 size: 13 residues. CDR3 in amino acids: CASSGGTVGELFF. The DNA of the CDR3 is TGTGCCAGCAGCGGCGGGACCGTCGGGGAGCTGTTTTTT.

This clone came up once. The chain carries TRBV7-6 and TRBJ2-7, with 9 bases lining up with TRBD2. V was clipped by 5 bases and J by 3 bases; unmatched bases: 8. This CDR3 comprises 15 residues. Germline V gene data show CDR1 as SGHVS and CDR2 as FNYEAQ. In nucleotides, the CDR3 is TGTGCCAGCAGCCAACCGACTAGCGGTAACTACGAGCAGTACTTC. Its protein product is CASSQPTSGNYEQYF.

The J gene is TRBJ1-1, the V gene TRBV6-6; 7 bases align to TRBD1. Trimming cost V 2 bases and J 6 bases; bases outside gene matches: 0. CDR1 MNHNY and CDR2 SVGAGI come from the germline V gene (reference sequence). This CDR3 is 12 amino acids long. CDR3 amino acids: CASSYGQAEAFF. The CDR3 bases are TGTGCCAGCAGTTACGGACAGGCTGAAGCTTTCTTT.

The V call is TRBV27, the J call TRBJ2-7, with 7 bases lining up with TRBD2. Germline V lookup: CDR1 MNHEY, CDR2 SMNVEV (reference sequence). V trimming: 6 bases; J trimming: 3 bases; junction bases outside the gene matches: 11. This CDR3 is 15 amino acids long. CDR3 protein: CASRARASGIYEQYF. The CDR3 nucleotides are TGTGCCAGCAGGGCCAGGGCTAGCGGTATCTACGAGCAGTACTTC.

CDR3 in amino acids: CASSFLMGISPLHF. CDR3 nucleotides: TGTGCCAGCAGTTTCCTCATGGGCATCTCACCCCTCCACTTT. The rearrangement joins TRBV6-5 to TRBJ1-6; no clear D. V dropped 4 bases and J dropped 10 bases, with 14 bases sitting between them. CDR3 size: 14 residues. CDR1 is MNHEY, CDR2 SVGAGI, per germline.

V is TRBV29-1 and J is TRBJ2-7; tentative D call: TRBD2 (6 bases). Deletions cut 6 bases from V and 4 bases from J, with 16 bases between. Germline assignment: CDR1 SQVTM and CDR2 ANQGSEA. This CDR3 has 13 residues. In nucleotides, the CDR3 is TGCAGCGTGGGGGGAGTCCTGCGATACGAGCAGTACTTC. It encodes CSVGGVLRYEQYF.